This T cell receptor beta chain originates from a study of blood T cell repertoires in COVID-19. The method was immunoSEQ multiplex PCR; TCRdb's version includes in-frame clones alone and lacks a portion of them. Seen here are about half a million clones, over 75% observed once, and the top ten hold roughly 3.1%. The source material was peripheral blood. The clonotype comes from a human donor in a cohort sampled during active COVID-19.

CDR3 residues: CASRDLGSRADTQYF. CDR3 sequence (DNA): TGTGCCAGCAGGGACCTGGGGAGTAGGGCAGATACGCAGTATTTT. The chain combines TRBV27 with TRBJ2-3, with D possibly matching TRBD2 (5 bases). CDR1 and CDR2 (germline): MNHEY, SMNVEV (reference sequence). V was cut by 6 bases and J by 4 bases, with 17 bases left in between. This CDR3 comprises 15 residues.